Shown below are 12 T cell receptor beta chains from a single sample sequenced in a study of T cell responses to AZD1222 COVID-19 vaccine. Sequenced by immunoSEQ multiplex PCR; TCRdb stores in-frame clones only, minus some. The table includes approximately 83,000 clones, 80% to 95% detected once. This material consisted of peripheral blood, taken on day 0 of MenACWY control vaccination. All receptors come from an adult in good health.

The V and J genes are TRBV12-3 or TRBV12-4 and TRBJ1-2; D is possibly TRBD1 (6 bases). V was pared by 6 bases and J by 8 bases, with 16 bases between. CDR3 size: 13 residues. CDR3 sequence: CASSPVGGTGYTF. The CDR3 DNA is TGTGCCAGCAGCCCGGTTGGGGGCACGGGCTACACCTTC.

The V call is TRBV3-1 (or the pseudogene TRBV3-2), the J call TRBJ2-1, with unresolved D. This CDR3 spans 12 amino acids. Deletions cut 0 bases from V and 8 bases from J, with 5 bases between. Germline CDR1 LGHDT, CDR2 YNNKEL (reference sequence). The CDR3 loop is CASSQEPDEQFF. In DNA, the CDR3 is TGTGCCAGCAGCCAAGAGCCGGATGAGCAGTTCTTC.

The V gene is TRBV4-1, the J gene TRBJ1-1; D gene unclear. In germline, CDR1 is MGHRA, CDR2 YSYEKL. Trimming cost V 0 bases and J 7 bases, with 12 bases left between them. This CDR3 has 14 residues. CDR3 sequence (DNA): TGCGCCAGCAGCCAAGATACCGGGATTCGTGAAGCTTTCTTT. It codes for CASSQDTGIREAFF.

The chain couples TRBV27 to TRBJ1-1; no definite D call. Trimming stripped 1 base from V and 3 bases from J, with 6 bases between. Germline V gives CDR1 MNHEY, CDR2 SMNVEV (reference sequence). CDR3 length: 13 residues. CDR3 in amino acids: CASSLLGHTEAFF. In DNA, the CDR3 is TGTGCCAGCAGTTTATTAGGGCACACTGAAGCTTTCTTT.

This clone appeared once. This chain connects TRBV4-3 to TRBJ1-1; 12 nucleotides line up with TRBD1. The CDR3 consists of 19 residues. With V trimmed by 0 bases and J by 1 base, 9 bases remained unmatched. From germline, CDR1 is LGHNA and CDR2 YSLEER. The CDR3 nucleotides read TGCGCCAGCAGCCAAGATCTGGGACAGGGGGCCTTCCCGAACACTGAAGCTTTCTTT. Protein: CASSQDLGQGAFPNTEAFF.

CDR3 region: CASTPGTGGGYTF. The CDR3 coding sequence is TGTGCCAGCACGCCCGGGACAGGGGGCGGCTACACCTTC. V is TRBV9 and J is TRBJ1-2; TRBD1 aligns across 12 bases. The V segment lost 6 bases and the J segment 8 bases; nucleotides outside the gene matches: 5. Germline CDR1 is SGDLS and CDR2 is YYNGEE. The CDR3 is made up of 13 amino acids. The variable domain in full, with the rest retrieved from reference TRBV9 and TRBJ1-2, is DSGVTQTPKHLITATGQRVTLRCSPRSGDLSVYWYQQSLDQGLQFLIQYYNGEERAKGNILERFSAQQFPDLHSELNLSSLELGDSALYFCASTPGTGGGYTFGSGTRLTVV.

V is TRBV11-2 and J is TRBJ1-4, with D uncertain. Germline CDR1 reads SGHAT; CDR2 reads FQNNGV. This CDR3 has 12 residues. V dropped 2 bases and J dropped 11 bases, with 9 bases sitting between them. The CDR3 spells CASSLMQEKLFF. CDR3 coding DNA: TGTGCCAGCAGCTTAATGCAGGAGAAACTGTTTTTT.

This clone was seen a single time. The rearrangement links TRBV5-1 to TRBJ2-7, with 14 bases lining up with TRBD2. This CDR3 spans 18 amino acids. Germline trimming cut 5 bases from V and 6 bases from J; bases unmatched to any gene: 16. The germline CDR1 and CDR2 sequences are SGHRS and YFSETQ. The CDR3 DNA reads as TGCGCCAGCAGTTCCGGCGGTGGGGGGACTAGCGGGAGAGTCGAGCAGTACTTC. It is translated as CASSSGGGGTSGRVEQYF.

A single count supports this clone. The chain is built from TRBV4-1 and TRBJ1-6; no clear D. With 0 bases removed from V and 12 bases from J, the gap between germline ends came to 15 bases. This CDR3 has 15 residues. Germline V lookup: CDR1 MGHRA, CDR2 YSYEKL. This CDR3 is CASSQDLKPIGPLHF. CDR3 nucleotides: TGCGCCAGCAGCCAAGATCTAAAACCTATAGGACCCCTCCACTTT.

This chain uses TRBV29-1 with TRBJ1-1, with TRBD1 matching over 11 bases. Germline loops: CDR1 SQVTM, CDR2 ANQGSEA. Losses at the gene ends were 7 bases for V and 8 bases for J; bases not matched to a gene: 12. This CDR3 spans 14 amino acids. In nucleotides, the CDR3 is TGCAGCGCCGGGACAGGGGGAATCGGCAAAGAAGCTTTCTTT. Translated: CSAGTGGIGKEAFF.

The CDR3 DNA sequence: TGTGCCAGTATAGGCGGGGGACTCTCTAACACTGAAGCTTTCTTT. Amino acid sequence: CASIGGGLSNTEAFF. The J gene is TRBJ1-1, the V gene TRBV19; perhaps TRBD1 as D (5 bases). The V gene lost 7 bases and the J gene lost 2 bases, with 17 bases spanning the gap. The CDR3 extends over 15 amino acids. The germline gives CDR1 LNHDA, CDR2 SQIVND (reference sequence).

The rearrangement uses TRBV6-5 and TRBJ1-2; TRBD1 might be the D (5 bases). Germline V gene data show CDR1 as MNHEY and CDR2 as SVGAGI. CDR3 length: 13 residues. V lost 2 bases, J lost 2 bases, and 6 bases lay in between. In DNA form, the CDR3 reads TGTGCCAGCAGTTACGACAGAAACTATGGCTACACCTTC. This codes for CASSYDRNYGYTF.